This T cell receptor beta chain comes out of a study of molecular identifiers for immune sequencing clone quantification. Overall study results and limits: Jurkat TCR RNA that was spiked in from one cell was reportedly detectable among 950,000 to 1,000,000 naive cells.

From germline, CDR1 is SGHVS and CDR2 FQNEAQ. The CDR3 totals 14 residues. V lost 0 bases and J lost 3, with 9 bases in between. This clonotype has a handful of counts. Its target is unknown. One entry per CDR3 protein results from TCRdb running MiXCR on the PCR reads. The sample consists of more than 450,000 distinct CDR3 sequences, roughly 24% of them appearing once. The chain employs TRBV7-8 and TRBJ2-7; D gene uncertain. The sequence derives from a human donor in good health. Some libraries in this study had Jurkat cell RNA spiked in. The sample taken for sequencing was naive CD8+ T cells from blood, with Jurkat cell RNA spiked in. The subset here: FACS-sorted CD8+CD4-CCR7+CD45RA+ naive T cells. CDR3 nucleotides: TGTGCCAGCAGCTTAGCGGCACAGTTCTACGAGCAGTACTTC. Its translation: CASSLAAQFYEQYF.